This TCR beta chain derives from a study of CD4 T cells in relation to SARS-CoV-2 and coronaviruses. Study-wide context: TCR beta CDR3s were sequenced after approximately ten-day antigen culture of PBMCs. Controls used an HIV-1 Nef peptide pool or no peptide. Study-wide results and limits: Crossreactivity was assessed only for spike protein, not other viral proteins.

Unexposed donor CD4+ T cells date from about 2011-2018, before the COVID-19 pandemic. CD4+ T cells were isolated from the cells after about ten days of culture. As cell numbers allowed, unexposed-donor CD4+ T cells faced SARS-CoV-2 S/N and four cold-coronavirus spikes. Clones were sequenced by immunoSEQ multiplex PCR, and TCRdb holds only the in-frame ones, with some missing. The sample includes about 21,000 clones, roughly 79% of them seen just once. With regard to this clone: Antigen: not known.

The CDR3 has 17 amino acids. Germline CDR1 reads SGHNT; CDR2 reads YYREEE (reference sequence). V lost 5 bases and J lost 1; bases outside the gene matches: 11. The sequence came from a human donor in good health. Sequences were obtained from CD4+ T cells from PBMCs, cultured in vitro. The V and J genes are TRBV5-4 and TRBJ2-3; TRBD2 matches 9 bases. The CDR3 coding sequence is TGTGCCAGCAGTGACCTAGCGGGAAGTTTTGGCACAGATACGCAGTATTTT. Its translation: CASSDLAGSFGTDTQYF.